The 13 T cell receptor beta chains below all came from one sample that was sequenced in a study of T-cell memory formation after mild COVID-19. A single record per CDR3 protein comes from TCRdb applying MiXCR to the 5' RACE reads. The table has 550,000 to 700,000 distinct CDR3 sequences, roughly 18% seen once; the top ten hold approximately 12%. Sequencing input: PBMCs or a T cell subset sorted from them (not recorded which). The receptor source for this set is an adult woman who had mild COVID-19 (a few samples of this study predate the infection). Cell type and time point are not known.

This chain connects TRBV6-5 to TRBJ1-2; D is unresolved. The germline V gene has CDR1 MNHEY and CDR2 SVGAGI. The CDR3 runs 13 residues. V lost 0 bases and J lost 4, with 6 bases in between. The CDR3 coding sequence is TGTGCCAGCAGTTACTCGCCAGGCTATGGCTACACCTTC. It codes for CASSYSPGYGYTF.

This clonotype was counted many times. The V and J genes are TRBV9 and TRBJ2-3; 8 bases align to TRBD1. CDR3 size: 15 residues. Germline V lookup: CDR1 SGDLS, CDR2 YYNGEE. The J segment lost 5 bases and the V segment lost 4 bases, leaving 9 bases of the junction unmatched. The CDR3 here is CASSLDQQGGDTQYF. The CDR3 nucleotides read TGTGCCAGCAGCTTAGATCAACAGGGGGGAGATACGCAGTATTTT.

This clonotype has a count of ten or more. J is TRBJ2-1 and V is TRBV9; 12 bases are shared with TRBD2. The V gene's germline CDR1 is SGDLS and CDR2 YYNGEE. The junction had 17 bases not matched to a gene; V was cut back by 0 bases and J by 7 bases. The CDR3 is 20 residues long. CDR3 region: CASSVDPFPLTSGSANEQFF. CDR3 bases: TGTGCCAGCAGCGTAGACCCCTTCCCCCTGACTAGCGGGAGCGCGAATGAGCAGTTCTTC.

The chain is built from TRBV15 and TRBJ1-1, with TRBD1 as a possible D gene (5 bases). This CDR3 has 17 amino acids. Looked up from germline, CDR1 is LNHNV and CDR2 is YYDKDF (reference sequence). Trimming took off 0 bases at V and 1 base at J, with 15 bases between the two ends. As DNA, the CDR3 is TGTGCCACCAGCAGAGAGGTGGCAGGGAAGGAGAACACTGAAGCTTTCTTT. Translating it yields CATSREVAGKENTEAFF.

In nucleotides, the CDR3 is TGTGCCAGCAGCTTAAGAGGGGGCAGGGAGTACGAGCAGTACTTC. Amino acids: CASSLRGGREYEQYF. The V and J genes are TRBV7-3 and TRBJ2-7; 7 bases agree with TRBD1. Trimming took 1 base from V and 4 from J; bases not matched to a gene: 7. The CDR3 covers 15 residues. Germline assignment: CDR1 SGHTA and CDR2 FQGTGA. Variable domain in full (rest from reference TRBV7-3 and TRBJ2-7): GAGVSQTPSNKVTEKGKYVELRCDPISGHTALYWYRQSLGQGPEFLIYFQGTGAADDSGLPNDRFFAVRPEGSVSTLKIQRTERGDSAVYLCASSLRGGREYEQYFGPGTRLTVT.

This clonotype turned up a few times. This sequence joins TRBV19 and TRBJ1-1, with TRBD1 matching over 7 bases. V lost 6 bases, J lost 5 bases, and 12 bases stayed unmatched. Germline CDR1 reads LNHDA; CDR2 reads SQIVND (reference sequence). The CDR3 is 15 residues long. CDR3 DNA: TGTGCCAGTAGCATCTTCTTAGGGGGCGCGACTGAAGCTTTCTTT. Amino acids: CASSIFLGGATEAFF.

There are many counts of this clonotype. The chain has TRBV10-3 and TRBJ2-1; 11 bases fit TRBD2. J lost 3 bases, V lost 5 bases, and 3 bases had no gene match. This CDR3 is 15 amino acids long. Germline-derived CDR1 and CDR2 are ENHRY and SYGVKD. The CDR3 loop reads CAISLTSGVYNEQFF. CDR3 DNA: TGTGCCATCAGTTTGACTAGCGGGGTCTACAATGAGCAGTTCTTC.

This clonotype was seen ten or more times. This chain uses TRBV20-1 with TRBJ1-2, with D maybe TRBD1 (5 bases). The V end was cut by 8 bases, the J end by 0 bases, with 13 bases between. This CDR3 spans 13 amino acids. From germline, CDR1 is DFQATT and CDR2 SNEGSKA (reference sequence). The CDR3 bases are TGCAGTCCACGACAGCCCACTAACTATGGCTACACCTTC. This codes for CSPRQPTNYGYTF.

This chain connects TRBV7-8 to TRBJ2-1, with TRBD1 identical over 7 bases. The junction had 7 bases not matched to a gene; V was cut back by 8 bases and J by 3 bases. The CDR3 extends over 14 amino acids. Germline assignment: CDR1 SGHVS and CDR2 FQNEAQ. CDR3 bases: TGTGCCAGCGCCGGGACAGACGACTACAATGAGCAGTTCTTC. Its protein is CASAGTDDYNEQFF.

This clonotype was seen a handful of times. The chain's CDR3 is CASSVDPGPWEAFF. The CDR3, as DNA: TGTGCCAGCAGCGTAGACCCAGGGCCGTGGGAAGCTTTCTTT. The chain recombines TRBV9 with TRBJ1-1; tentative D call: TRBD1 (5 bases). V was clipped by 0 bases and J by 8 bases, with 14 bases between them. This CDR3 has 14 residues. Germline CDR1 and CDR2: SGDLS and YYNGEE.

This clonotype was observed a handful of times. The CDR3 nucleotides are TGCAGCCAGATAACAGGGCCCAAAAACATTCAGTACTTC. It translates to CSQITGPKNIQYF. The gene calls are TRBV20-1 and TRBJ2-4; TRBD1 might be the D (6 bases). This CDR3 region has 13 residues. Germline lookup yields CDR1 DFQATT and CDR2 SNEGSKA (reference sequence).

This clonotype was observed at least ten times. J is TRBJ2-2 and V is TRBV5-8; D is undetermined. CDR3 length equals 13 residues. Germline assignment: CDR1 SGHTS and CDR2 YDEGEE. The V gene lost 0 bases and the J gene lost 5 bases, with 5 bases spanning the gap. The CDR3 loop is CASSLGFTGELFF. The CDR3 DNA sequence: TGTGCCAGCAGCTTGGGGTTTACCGGGGAGCTGTTTTTT.

The chain carries TRBV9 and TRBJ2-1; 7 bases map to TRBD1. The ends lost 3 bases at V and 3 bases at J; junction bases unmatched: 3. Germline CDR1 is SGDLS and CDR2 is YYNGEE. This CDR3 has 14 amino acids. Written as DNA, the CDR3 is TGTGCCAGCAGCGCCGGGACAGTCTACAATGAGCAGTTCTTC. This gives the protein CASSAGTVYNEQFF.